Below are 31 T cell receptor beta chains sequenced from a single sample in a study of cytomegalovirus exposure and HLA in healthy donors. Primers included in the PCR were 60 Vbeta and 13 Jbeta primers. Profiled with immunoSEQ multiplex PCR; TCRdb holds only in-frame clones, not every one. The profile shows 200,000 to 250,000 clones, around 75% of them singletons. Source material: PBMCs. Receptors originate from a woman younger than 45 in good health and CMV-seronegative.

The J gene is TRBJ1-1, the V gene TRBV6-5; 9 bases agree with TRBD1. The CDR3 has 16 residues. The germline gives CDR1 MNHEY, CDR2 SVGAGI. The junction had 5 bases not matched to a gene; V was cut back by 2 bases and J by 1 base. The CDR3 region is CASSYTWDRANTEAFF. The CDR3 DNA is TGTGCCAGCAGTTACACATGGGACAGGGCGAACACTGAAGCTTTCTTT.

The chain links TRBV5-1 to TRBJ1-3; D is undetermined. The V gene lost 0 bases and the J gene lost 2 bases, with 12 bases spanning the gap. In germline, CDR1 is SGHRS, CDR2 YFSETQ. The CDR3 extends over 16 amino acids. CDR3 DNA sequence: TGCGCCAGCAGCTTGGTGGCGGGGTTCGCTGGAAACACCATATATTTT. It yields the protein CASSLVAGFAGNTIYF.

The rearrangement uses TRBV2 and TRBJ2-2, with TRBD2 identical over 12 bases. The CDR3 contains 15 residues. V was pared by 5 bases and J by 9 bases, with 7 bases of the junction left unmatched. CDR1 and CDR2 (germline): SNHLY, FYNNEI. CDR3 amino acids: CASSSLAGGTRELFF. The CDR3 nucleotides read TGTGCCAGCAGTAGCCTAGCGGGGGGGACCCGGGAGCTGTTTTTT.

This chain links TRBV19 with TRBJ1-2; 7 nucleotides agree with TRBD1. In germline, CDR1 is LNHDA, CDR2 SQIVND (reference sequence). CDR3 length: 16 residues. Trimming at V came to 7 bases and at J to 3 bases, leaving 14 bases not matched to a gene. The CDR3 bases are TGTGCCAGTATTCCGAACCGGGACAGACGGCACTATGGCTACACCTTC. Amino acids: CASIPNRDRRHYGYTF.

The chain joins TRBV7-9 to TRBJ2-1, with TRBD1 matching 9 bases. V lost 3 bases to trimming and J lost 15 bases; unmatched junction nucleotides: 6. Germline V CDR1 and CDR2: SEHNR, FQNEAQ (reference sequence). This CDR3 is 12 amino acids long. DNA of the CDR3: TGTGCCAGCAGCTTGGACAGGGGCCAGGGGTTCTTC. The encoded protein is CASSLDRGQGFF.

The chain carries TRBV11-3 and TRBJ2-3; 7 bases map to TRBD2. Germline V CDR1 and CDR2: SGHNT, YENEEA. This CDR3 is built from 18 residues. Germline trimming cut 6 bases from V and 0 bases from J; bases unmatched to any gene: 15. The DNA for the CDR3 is TGTGCCAGCAGAGGATGGACGGGGGGACGCACTAGCACAGATACGCAGTATTTT. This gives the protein CASRGWTGGRTSTDTQYF.

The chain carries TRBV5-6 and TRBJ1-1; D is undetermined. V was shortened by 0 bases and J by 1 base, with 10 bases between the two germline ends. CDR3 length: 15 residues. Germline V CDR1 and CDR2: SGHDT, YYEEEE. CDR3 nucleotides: TGTGCCAGCAGCTTGGAAGCTGTTGGGAACACTGAAGCTTTCTTT. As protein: CASSLEAVGNTEAFF.

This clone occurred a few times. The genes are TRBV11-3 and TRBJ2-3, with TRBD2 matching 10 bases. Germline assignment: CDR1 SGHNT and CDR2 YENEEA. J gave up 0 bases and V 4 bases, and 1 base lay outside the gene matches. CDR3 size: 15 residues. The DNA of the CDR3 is TGTGCCAGCAGCTCACTAGCGGGGAGCACAGATACGCAGTATTTT. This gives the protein CASSSLAGSTDTQYF. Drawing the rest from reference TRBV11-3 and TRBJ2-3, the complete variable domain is EAGVVQSPRYKIIEKKQPVAFWCNPISGHNTLYWYLQNLGQGPELLIRYENEEAVDDSQLPKDRFSAERLKGVDSTLKIQPAELGDSAVYLCASSSLAGSTDTQYFGPGTRLTVL.

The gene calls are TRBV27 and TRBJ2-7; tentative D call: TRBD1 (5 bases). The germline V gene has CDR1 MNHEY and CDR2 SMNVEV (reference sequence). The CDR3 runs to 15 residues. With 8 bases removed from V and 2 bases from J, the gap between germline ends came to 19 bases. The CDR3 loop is CASGYFRGRAYEQYF. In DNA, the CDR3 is TGTGCCAGCGGATATTTTAGGGGTAGGGCCTACGAGCAGTACTTC.

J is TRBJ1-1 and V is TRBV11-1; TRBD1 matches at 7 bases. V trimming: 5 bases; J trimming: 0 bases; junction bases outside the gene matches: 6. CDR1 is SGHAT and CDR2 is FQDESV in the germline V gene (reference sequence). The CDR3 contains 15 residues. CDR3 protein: CASSPRDSMNTEAFF. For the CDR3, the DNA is TGTGCCAGCAGCCCCCGGGACAGTATGAACACTGAAGCTTTCTTT.

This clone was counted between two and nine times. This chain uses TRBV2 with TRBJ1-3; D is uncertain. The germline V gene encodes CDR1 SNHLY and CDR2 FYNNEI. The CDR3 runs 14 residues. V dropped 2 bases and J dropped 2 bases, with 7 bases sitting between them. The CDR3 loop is CASSERQTGNTIYF. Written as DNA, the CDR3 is TGTGCCAGCAGTGAACGTCAGACTGGAAACACCATATATTTT.

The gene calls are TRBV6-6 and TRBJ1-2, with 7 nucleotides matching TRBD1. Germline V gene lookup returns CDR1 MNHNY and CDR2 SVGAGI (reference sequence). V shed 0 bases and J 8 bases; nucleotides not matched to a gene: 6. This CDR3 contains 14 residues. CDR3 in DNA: TGTGCCAGCAGTTACTCAACCGGGACAGAAGGCTACACCTTC. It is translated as CASSYSTGTEGYTF.

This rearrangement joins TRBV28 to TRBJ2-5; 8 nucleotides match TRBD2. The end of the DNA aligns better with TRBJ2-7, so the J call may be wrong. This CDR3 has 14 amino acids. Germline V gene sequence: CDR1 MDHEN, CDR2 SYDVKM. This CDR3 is CASRKSLAGAEQYF. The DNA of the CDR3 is TGTGCCAGCAGGAAATCTCTAGCGGGTGCCGAGCAGTACTTC.

The CDR3 nucleotides read TGCGCCAGCAGCTTGGGTTCTGGGACAGGCGACTATGGCTACACCTTC. Protein sequence: CASSLGSGTGDYGYTF. V is TRBV5-1 and J is TRBJ1-2, with 8 nucleotides matching TRBD1. This CDR3 comprises 16 residues. CDR1 is SGHRS, CDR2 YFSETQ, per germline. Trimming took 0 bases from V and 3 from J; bases not matched to a gene: 7.

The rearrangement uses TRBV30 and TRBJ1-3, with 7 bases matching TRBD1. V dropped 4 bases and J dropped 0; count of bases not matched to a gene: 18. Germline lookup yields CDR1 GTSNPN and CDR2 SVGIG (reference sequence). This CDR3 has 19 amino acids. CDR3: CAWKRTGAVRHFSGNTIYF. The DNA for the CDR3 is TGTGCCTGGAAACGAACAGGGGCAGTCCGCCACTTCTCTGGAAACACCATATATTTT.

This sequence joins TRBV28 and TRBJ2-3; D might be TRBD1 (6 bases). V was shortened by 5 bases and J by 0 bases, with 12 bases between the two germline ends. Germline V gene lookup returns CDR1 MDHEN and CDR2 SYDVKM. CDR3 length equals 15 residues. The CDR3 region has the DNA TGTGCCAGCAGTCCTGGGACACCTAGCACAGATACGCAGTATTTT. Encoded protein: CASSPGTPSTDTQYF.

CDR3 DNA sequence: TGTGCCAGCAGTGAACCGGACAGGGTATCTGGCTACACCTTC. This sequence encodes CASSEPDRVSGYTF. The V call is TRBV6-1, the J call TRBJ1-2; 8 bases fit TRBD1. The germline CDR1 and CDR2 sequences are MNHNS and SASEGT. After removal of 2 bases from V and 7 bases from J, the junction contained 6 bases not matched to a gene. The CDR3 is made up of 14 amino acids.

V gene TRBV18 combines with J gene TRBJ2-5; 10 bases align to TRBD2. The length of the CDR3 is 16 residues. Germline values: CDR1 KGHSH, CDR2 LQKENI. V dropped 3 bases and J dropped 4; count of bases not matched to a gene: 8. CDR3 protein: CASSPTSASGRETQYF. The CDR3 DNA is TGTGCCAGCTCACCCACATCGGCTAGCGGGAGAGAGACCCAGTACTTC.

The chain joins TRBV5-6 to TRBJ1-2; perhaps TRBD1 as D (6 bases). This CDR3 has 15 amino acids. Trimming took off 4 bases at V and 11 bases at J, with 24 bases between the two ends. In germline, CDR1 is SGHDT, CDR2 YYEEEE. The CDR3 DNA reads TGTGCCAGCAGCCCCCCCAGGGGAAACTATGTGAGATACACCTTC. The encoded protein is CASSPPRGNYVRYTF. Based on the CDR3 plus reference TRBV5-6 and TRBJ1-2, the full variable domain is DAGVTQSPTHLIKTRGQQVTLRCSPKSGHDTVSWYQQALGQGPQFIFQYYEEEERQRGNFPDRFSGHQFPNYSSELNVNALLLGDSALYLCASSPPRGNYVRYTFGSGTRLTVV.

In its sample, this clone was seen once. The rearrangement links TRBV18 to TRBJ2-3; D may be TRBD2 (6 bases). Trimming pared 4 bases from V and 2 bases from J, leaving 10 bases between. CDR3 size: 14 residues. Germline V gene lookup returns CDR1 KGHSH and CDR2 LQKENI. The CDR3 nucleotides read TGTGCCAGCTCACTGGGGACTGACACAGATACGCAGTATTTT. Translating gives CASSLGTDTDTQYF.

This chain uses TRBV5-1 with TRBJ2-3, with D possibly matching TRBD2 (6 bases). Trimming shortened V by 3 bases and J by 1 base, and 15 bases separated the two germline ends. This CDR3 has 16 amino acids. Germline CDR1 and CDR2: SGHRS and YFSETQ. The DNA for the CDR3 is TGCGCCAGCAGCTCCAGCAGGACGGGAGGCACAGATACGCAGTATTTT. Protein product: CASSSSRTGGTDTQYF.

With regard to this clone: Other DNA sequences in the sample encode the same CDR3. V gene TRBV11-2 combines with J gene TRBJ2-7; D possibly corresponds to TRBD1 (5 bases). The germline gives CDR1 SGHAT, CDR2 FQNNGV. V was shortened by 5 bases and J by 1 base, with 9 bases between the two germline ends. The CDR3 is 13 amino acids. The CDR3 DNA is TGTGCCAGCAGCCTGGGGCAATCCTACGAGCAGTACTTC. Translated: CASSLGQSYEQYF.

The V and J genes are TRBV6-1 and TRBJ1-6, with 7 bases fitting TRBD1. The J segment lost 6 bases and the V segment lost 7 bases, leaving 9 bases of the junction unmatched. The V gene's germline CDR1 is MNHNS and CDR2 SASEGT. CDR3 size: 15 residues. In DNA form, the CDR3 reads TGTGCCAGCACCTGGGACAGACTAACTAATTCACCCCTCCACTTT. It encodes CASTWDRLTNSPLHF.

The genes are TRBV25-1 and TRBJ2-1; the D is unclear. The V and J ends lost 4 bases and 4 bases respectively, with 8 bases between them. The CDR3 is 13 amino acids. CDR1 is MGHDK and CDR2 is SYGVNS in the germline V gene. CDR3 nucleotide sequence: TGTGCCAGCAGTGCCAGAGGATACAATGAGCAGTTCTTC. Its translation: CASSARGYNEQFF. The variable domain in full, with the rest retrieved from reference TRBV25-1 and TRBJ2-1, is EADIYQTPRYLVIGTGKKITLECSQTMGHDKMYWYQQDPGMELHLIHYSYGVNSTEKGDLSSESTVSRIRTEHFPLTLESARPSHTSQYLCASSARGYNEQFFGPGTRLTVL.

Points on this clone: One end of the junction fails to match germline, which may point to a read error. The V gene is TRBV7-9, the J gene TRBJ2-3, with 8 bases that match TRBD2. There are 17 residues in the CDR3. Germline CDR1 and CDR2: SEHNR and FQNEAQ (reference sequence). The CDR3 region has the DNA TGTTCCAGCAGCCCCGTGCCAGCGGGAGTGATCACAGATACGCAGTATTTT. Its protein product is CSSSPVPAGVITDTQYF.

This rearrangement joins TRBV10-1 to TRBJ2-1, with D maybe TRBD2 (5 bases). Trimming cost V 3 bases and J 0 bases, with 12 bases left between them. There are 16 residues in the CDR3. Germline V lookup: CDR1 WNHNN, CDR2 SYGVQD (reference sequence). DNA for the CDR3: TGCGCCAGCAGTGACCTGAGGAGCGGCTCCTACAATGAGCAGTTCTTC. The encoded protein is CASSDLRSGSYNEQFF.

CDR3 region: CASSLRTSGVNYNEQFF. DNA of the CDR3: TGTGCCAGCAGTTTGCGGACTAGCGGGGTAAACTACAATGAGCAGTTCTTC. The chain combines TRBV27 with TRBJ2-1; 12 nucleotides line up with TRBD2. The CDR3 extends over 17 amino acids. CDR1 is MNHEY and CDR2 is SMNVEV in the germline V gene (reference sequence). Losses at the gene ends were 3 bases for V and 3 bases for J; bases not matched to a gene: 6.

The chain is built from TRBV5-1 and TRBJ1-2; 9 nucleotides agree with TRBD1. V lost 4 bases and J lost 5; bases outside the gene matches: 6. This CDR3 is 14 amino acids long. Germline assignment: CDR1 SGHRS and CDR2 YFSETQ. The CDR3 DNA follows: TGCGCCAGCAGCCCCGCGGACAGGGGTTATGGCTACACCTTC. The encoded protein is CASSPADRGYGYTF. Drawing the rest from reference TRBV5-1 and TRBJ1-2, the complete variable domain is KAGVTQTPRYLIKTRGQQVTLSCSPISGHRSVSWYQQTPGQGLQFLFEYFSETQRNKGNFPGRFSGRQFSNSRSEMNVSTLELGDSALYLCASSPADRGYGYTFGSGTRLTVV.

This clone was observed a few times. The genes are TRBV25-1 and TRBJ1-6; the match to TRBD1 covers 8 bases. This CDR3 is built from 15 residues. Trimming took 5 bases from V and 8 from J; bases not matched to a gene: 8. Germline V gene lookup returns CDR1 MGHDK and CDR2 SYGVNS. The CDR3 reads CASSSPGTGYSPLHF. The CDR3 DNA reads TGTGCCAGCAGTTCCCCAGGGACAGGCTATTCACCCCTCCACTTT.

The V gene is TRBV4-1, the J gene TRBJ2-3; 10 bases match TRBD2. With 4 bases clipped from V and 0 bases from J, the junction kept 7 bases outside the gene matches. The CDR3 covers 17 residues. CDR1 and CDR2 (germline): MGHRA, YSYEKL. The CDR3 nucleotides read TGCGCCAGCAGCCCCACCGGACTAGCGGAAAGCACAGATACGCAGTATTTT. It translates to CASSPTGLAESTDTQYF.

CDR3 residues: CASSPPRKNTEAFF. CDR3 coding DNA: TGTGCCAGCTCACCACCGAGGAAGAACACTGAAGCTTTCTTT. The chain has TRBV18 and TRBJ1-1; D is ambiguous. Germline V lookup: CDR1 KGHSH, CDR2 LQKENI. The CDR3 loop spans 14 amino acids. Trimming took 0 bases from V and 1 from J, leaving 6 bases between them.